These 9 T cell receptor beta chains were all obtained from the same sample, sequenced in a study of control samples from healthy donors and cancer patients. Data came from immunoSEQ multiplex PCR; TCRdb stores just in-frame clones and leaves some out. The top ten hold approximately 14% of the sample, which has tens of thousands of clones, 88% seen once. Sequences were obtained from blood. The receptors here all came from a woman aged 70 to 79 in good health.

The CDR3 region is CASSVGTLAGGGDEQFF. In DNA form, the CDR3 reads TGTGCCAGCAGCGTAGGGACTCTAGCGGGAGGAGGCGATGAGCAGTTCTTC. This chain uses TRBV9 with TRBJ2-1; TRBD2 aligns across 11 bases. The J segment lost 8 bases and the V segment lost 0 bases, leaving 10 bases of the junction unmatched. The CDR3 contains 17 residues. CDR1 SGDLS and CDR2 YYNGEE come from the germline V gene.

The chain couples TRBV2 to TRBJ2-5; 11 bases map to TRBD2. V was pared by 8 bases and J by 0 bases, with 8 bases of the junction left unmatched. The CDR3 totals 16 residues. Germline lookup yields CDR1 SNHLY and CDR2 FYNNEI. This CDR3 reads CASRPRLAGYQETQYF. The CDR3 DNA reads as TGTGCCAGCCGGCCCCGACTAGCGGGGTACCAAGAGACCCAGTACTTC.

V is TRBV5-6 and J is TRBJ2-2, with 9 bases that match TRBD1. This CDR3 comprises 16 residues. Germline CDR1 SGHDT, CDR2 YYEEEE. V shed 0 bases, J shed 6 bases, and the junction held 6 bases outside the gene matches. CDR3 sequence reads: CASSLVGQGLAGELFF. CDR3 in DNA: TGTGCCAGCAGCTTGGTGGGACAGGGCCTAGCCGGGGAGCTGTTTTTT.

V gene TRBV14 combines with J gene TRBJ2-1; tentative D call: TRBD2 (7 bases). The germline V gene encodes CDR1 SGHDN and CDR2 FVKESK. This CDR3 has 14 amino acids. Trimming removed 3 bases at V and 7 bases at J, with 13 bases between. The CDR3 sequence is CASSQVGGRNEQFF. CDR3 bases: TGTGCCAGCAGCCAGGTCGGGGGGCGGAATGAGCAGTTCTTC.

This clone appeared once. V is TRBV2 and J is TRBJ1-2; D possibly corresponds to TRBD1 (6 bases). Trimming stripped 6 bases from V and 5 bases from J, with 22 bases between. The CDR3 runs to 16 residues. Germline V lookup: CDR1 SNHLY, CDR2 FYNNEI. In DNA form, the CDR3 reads TGTGCCAGCAGCTCCCCGCCGGGGGGCCCGGGTTATGGCTACACCTTC. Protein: CASSSPPGGPGYGYTF.

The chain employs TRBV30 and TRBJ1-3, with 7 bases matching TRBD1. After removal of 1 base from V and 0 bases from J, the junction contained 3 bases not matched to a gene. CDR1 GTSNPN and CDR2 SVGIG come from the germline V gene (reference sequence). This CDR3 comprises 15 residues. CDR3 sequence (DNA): TGTGCCTGGAGTGGGACAGGTAGCTCTGGAAACACCATATATTTT. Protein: CAWSGTGSSGNTIYF.

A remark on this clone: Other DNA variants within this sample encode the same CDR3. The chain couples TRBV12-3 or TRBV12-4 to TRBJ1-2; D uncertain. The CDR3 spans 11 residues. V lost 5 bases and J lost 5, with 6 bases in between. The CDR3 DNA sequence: TGTGCCAGCAGTCGCGGGTATGGCTACACCTTC. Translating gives CASSRGYGYTF.

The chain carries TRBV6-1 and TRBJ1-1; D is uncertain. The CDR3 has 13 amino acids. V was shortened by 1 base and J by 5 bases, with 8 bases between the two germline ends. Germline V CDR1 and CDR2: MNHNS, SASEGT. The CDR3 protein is CASSEGPWTEAFF. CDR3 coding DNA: TGTGCCAGCAGTGAAGGGCCGTGGACTGAAGCTTTCTTT.

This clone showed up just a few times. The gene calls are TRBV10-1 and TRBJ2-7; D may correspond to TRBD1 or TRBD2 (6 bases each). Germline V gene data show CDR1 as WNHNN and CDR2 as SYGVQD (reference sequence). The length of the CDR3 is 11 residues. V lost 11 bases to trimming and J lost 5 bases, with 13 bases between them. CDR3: CAGPGAHEQYF. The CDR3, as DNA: TGCGCCGGCCCGGGGGCCCACGAGCAGTACTTC.